The clone carrying this TCR beta chain appeared a few times. The target antigen is unknown. The record originates from a study of T cell repertoires in cytomegalovirus infection. Overall study context: Public TCR beta signatures provided an indication of both CMV infection and a matching HLA type. General study findings and limits: Dominating the ex vivo response were TCR beta clonotypes that were CMV-specific and HLA-C-restricted.

TCRdb re-derived calls from the reads in MiXCR, one entry per CDR3 protein. The table shows around 570,000 distinct CDR3 sequences, with approximately 40% occurring only once. The germline V gene has CDR1 MNHNS and CDR2 SASEGT. The CDR3 totals 14 residues. J lost 2 bases, V lost 7 bases, and 6 bases had no gene match. The TCR comes from a human donor in good health (CMV status not recorded). Some clones in this sample may be carry-over from other donors' samples. The chain employs TRBV6-1 and TRBJ2-3; TRBD2 matches 7 bases. The source was cultured PBMCs, collected from culture after CMV antigen stimulation. The CDR3 protein is CASKERGPTDTQYF. The CDR3 DNA reads TGTGCCAGCAAGGAGCGGGGACCCACAGATACGCAGTATTTT.